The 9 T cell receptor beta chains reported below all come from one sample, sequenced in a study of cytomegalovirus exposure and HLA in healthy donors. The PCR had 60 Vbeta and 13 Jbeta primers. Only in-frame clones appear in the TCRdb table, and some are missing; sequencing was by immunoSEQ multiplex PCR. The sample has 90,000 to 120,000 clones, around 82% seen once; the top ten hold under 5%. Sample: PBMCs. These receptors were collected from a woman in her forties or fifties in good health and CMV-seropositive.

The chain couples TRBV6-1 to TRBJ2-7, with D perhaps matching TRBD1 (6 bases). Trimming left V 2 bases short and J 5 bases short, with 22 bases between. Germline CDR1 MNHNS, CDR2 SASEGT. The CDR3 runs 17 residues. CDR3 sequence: CASSEWGLEQGSNEQYF. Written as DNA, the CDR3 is TGTGCCAGCAGTGAATGGGGTCTAGAACAGGGTTCCAACGAGCAGTACTTC.

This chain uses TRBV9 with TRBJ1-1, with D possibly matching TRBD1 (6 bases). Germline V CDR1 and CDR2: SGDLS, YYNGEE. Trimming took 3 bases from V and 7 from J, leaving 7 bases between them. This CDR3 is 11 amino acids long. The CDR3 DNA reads TGTGCCAGCAGCGCGACAGGTGAAGCTTTCTTT. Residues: CASSATGEAFF.

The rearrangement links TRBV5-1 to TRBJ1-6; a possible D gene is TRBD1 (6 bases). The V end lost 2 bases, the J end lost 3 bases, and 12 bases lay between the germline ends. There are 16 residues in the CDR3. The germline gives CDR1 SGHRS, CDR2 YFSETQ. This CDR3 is CASSFGTTGYNSPLHF. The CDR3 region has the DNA TGCGCCAGCAGCTTCGGGACAACGGGCTATAATTCACCCCTCCACTTT.

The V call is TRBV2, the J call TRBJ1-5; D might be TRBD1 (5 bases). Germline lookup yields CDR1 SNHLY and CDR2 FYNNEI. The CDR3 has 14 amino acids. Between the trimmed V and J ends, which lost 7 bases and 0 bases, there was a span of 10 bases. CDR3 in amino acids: CASKQAISNQPQHF. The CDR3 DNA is TGTGCCAGCAAACAGGCCATTAGCAATCAGCCCCAGCATTTT. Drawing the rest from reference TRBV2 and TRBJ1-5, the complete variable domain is EPEVTQTPSHQVTQMGQEVILRCVPISNHLYFYWYRQILGQKVEFLVSFYNNEISEKSEIFDDQFSVERPDGSNFTLKIRSTKLEDSAMYFCASKQAISNQPQHFGDGTRLSIL.

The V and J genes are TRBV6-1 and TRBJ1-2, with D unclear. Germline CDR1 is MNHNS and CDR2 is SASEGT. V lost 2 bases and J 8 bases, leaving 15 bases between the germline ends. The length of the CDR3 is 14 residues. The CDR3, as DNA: TGTGCCAGCAGTGAACGAGGGCCTTATAGGGGCTACACCTTC. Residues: CASSERGPYRGYTF.

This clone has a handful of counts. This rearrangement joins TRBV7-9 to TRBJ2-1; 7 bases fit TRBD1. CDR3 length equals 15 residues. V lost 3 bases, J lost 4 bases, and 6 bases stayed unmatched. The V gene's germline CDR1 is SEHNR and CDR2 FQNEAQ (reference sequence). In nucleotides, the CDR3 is TGTGCCAGCAGCTTTATACAGGGGCGTTACAATGAGCAGTTCTTC. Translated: CASSFIQGRYNEQFF.

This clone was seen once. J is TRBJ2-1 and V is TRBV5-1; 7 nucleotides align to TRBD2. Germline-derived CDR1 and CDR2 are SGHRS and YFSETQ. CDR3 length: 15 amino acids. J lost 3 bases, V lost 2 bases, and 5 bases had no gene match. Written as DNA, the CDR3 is TGCGCCAGCAGCTTTGGGGACTACGTCTACAATGAGCAGTTCTTC. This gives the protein CASSFGDYVYNEQFF.

CDR3 loop: CASHNPPRQPTGELFF. CDR3 DNA sequence: TGCGCCAGCCACAACCCCCCTCGACAGCCCACCGGGGAGCTGTTTTTT. J is TRBJ2-2 and V is TRBV5-1, with a weak D call TRBD1 (5 bases). The CDR3 has 16 amino acids. V lost 7 bases to trimming and J lost 4 bases, with 20 bases between them. CDR1 is SGHRS and CDR2 is YFSETQ in the germline V gene.

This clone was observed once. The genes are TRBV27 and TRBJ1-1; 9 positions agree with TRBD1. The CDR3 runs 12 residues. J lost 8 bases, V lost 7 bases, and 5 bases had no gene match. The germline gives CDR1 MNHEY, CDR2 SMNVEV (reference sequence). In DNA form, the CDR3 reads TGTGCCAGCACGACAGGGGGTCACGAAGCTTTCTTT. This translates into CASTTGGHEAFF.